These 9 T cell receptor beta chains share one sample of origin, sequenced in a study of blood T cell repertoires in COVID-19. The repertoire was sequenced with immunoSEQ multiplex PCR; TCRdb's copy has only in-frame clones and lacks some. The table records hundreds of thousands of clones, 86% of them present only once. The sample consisted of PBMCs or T cells enriched from blood (not recorded which). The receptors derive from a woman in her twenties or thirties who had been exposed to COVID-19.

The chain recombines TRBV6-6 with TRBJ1-4; 8 nucleotides match TRBD1. V lost 5 bases to trimming and J lost 4 bases; unmatched junction nucleotides: 15. Looked up from germline, CDR1 is MNHNY and CDR2 is SVGAGI (reference sequence). This CDR3 spans 18 amino acids. The CDR3 here is CASSQRTGFIGSNEKLFF. The CDR3 DNA sequence: TGTGCCAGCAGTCAACGGACAGGGTTCATTGGGAGTAATGAAAAACTGTTTTTT.

The chain carries TRBV19 and TRBJ2-3; 9 nucleotides align to TRBD1. Trimming at V came to 8 bases and at J to 6 bases, leaving 9 bases not matched to a gene. Germline V gene lookup returns CDR1 LNHDA and CDR2 SQIVND (reference sequence). There are 14 residues in the CDR3. The CDR3 DNA follows: TGTGCCAGTGGGACCGGACAGGGGACGGATACGCAGTATTTT. Amino acids: CASGTGQGTDTQYF.

The chain employs TRBV29-1 and TRBJ1-4; no clear D gene. This CDR3 has 12 amino acids. The V and J ends lost 3 bases and 7 bases respectively, with 9 bases between them. From germline, CDR1 is SQVTM and CDR2 ANQGSEA. CDR3 loop: CSVESAPEKLFF. In nucleotides, the CDR3 is TGCAGCGTTGAGAGTGCGCCTGAAAAACTGTTTTTT.

The rearrangement links TRBV7-2 to TRBJ2-7; 9 bases agree with TRBD2. The length of the CDR3 is 16 residues. V lost 2 bases to trimming and J lost 2 bases; unmatched junction nucleotides: 7. Germline V lookup: CDR1 SGHTA, CDR2 FQGNSA. The CDR3 coding sequence is TGTGCCAGCAGCTTACAGGCGGCGGGGGGGCCCTACGAGCAGTACTTC. Translating it yields CASSLQAAGGPYEQYF.

The J gene is TRBJ1-1, the V gene TRBV5-1, with 7 bases that match TRBD1. The CDR3 contains 14 residues. Germline loops: CDR1 SGHRS, CDR2 YFSETQ. J lost 5 bases, V lost 4 bases, and 8 bases had no gene match. This CDR3 reads CASSQQGLGTEAFF. CDR3 nucleotides: TGCGCCAGCAGCCAACAGGGGTTGGGGACTGAAGCTTTCTTT.

A few counts support this clone. V usage is TRBV6-5 and J usage is TRBJ2-7; 8 bases line up with TRBD1. V trimming: 5 bases; J trimming: 4 bases; junction bases outside the gene matches: 7. This CDR3 comprises 14 residues. The V gene's germline CDR1 is MNHEY and CDR2 SVGAGI. CDR3 amino acids: CASSKDRAGYEQYF. In DNA form, the CDR3 reads TGTGCCAGCAGTAAGGACAGGGCTGGATACGAGCAGTACTTC.

V and J are TRBV5-1 and TRBJ1-4; D gene ambiguous. Germline values: CDR1 SGHRS, CDR2 YFSETQ. The CDR3 extends over 14 amino acids. Trimming removed 2 bases from V and 4 bases from J, with 9 bases in between. CDR3 in DNA: TGCGCCAGCAGCTTTAGTTTTGGTAATGAAAAACTGTTTTTT. It specifies CASSFSFGNEKLFF.

This clone was recorded a few times. J is TRBJ1-2 and V is TRBV11-2, with D possibly being TRBD1 (6 bases). Germline V CDR1 and CDR2: SGHAT, FQNNGV. The CDR3 extends over 13 amino acids. Trimming pared 5 bases from V and 8 bases from J, leaving 15 bases between. CDR3 bases: TGTGCCAGCAGCCCAGGGGCTGTAGGCGGCTACACCTTC. It yields the protein CASSPGAVGGYTF. The full variable domain, completed using reference TRBV11-2 and TRBJ1-2, is EAGVAQSPRYKIIEKRQSVAFWCNPISGHATLYWYQQILGQGPKLLIQFQNNGVVDDSQLPKDRFSAERLKGVDSTLKIQPAKLEDSAVYLCASSPGAVGGYTFGSGTRLTVV.

The CDR3 loop reads CASSPPSQGSNEQFF. The CDR3 nucleotides are TGTGCCAGCAGCCCTCCGTCTCAGGGAAGCAATGAGCAGTTCTTC. V gene TRBV7-8 combines with J gene TRBJ2-1; tentatively, D is TRBD1 (5 bases). CDR1 is SGHVS, CDR2 FQNEAQ, per germline. The CDR3 runs 15 residues. V dropped 5 bases and J dropped 6 bases, with 17 bases sitting between them.